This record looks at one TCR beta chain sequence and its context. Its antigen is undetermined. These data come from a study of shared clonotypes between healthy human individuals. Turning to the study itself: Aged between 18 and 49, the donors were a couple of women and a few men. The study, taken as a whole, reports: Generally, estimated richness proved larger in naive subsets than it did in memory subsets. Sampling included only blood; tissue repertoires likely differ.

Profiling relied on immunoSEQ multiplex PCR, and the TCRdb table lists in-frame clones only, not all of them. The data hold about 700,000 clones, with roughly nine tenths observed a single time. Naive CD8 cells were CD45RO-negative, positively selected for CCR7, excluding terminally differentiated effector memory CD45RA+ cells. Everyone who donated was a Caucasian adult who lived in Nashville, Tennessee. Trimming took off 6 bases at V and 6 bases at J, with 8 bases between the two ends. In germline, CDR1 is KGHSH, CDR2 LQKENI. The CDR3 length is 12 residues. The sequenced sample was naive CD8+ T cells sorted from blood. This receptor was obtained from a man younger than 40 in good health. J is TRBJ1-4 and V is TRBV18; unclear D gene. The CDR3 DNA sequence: TGTGCCAGCTCCCTCGGAGATGAAAAACTGTTTTTT. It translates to CASSLGDEKLFF.